This T cell receptor (beta chain) was identified during a study of T cells after yellow fever vaccination. In TCRdb, the 5' RACE reads were re-called with MiXCR into one record per CDR3 protein. In the table there are almost 600,000 distinct CDR3 sequences, roughly 13% of which are singletons. In regard to this clonotype: Its antigen is as yet unknown.

General study results and limits: A small share of clonotypes appeared in both CD4 and CD8 compartments. Most clones from primary vaccination were detected again post-booster (almost 98% CD4, around 90% CD8).

Here the sequenced sample was PBMCs, taken on the day of the yellow fever booster vaccination. This clonotype was obtained from a man aged 25-45 years who received the YFV17D yellow fever vaccine.

The CDR3 here is CASSNAVDYGYTF. CDR3 coding DNA: TGTGCCAGTAGTAACGCCGTGGACTATGGCTACACCTTC. The chain is built from TRBV19 and TRBJ1-2; D gene unclear. This CDR3 has 13 amino acids. Per germline, CDR1 LNHDA and CDR2 SQIVND (reference sequence). V shed 4 bases and J shed 3 bases, with 9 bases lying between them.